This entry lists 11 T cell receptor beta chains sequenced from one sample in a study of blood T cell repertoires in COVID-19. Produced via immunoSEQ multiplex PCR; TCRdb's table is partial and in-frame only. The sample carries 55,000 to 75,000 clones, about 70% recorded once. The specimen sequenced was peripheral blood. The receptor set was obtained from a man aged 55 to 70 with acute or convalescent COVID-19.

The CDR3: CASSPGGENYNEQFF. CDR3 nucleotides: TGTGCCAGCAGCCCCGGGGGGGAAAACTACAATGAGCAGTTCTTC. The rearrangement joins TRBV28 to TRBJ2-1; 8 bases match TRBD2. Germline-derived CDR1 and CDR2 are MDHEN and SYDVKM. V gave up 6 bases and J gave up 3 bases; unmatched junction bases: 7. This CDR3 comprises 15 residues.

The chain couples TRBV5-1 to TRBJ2-1, with 8 nucleotides matching TRBD2. The junction had 8 bases not matched to a gene; V was cut back by 4 bases and J by 2 bases. Germline lookup yields CDR1 SGHRS and CDR2 YFSETQ. This CDR3 region has 16 residues. This chain's CDR3 is CASSGSGTRAYNEQFF. In DNA form, the CDR3 reads TGCGCCAGCAGCGGGTCCGGGACTAGGGCCTACAATGAGCAGTTCTTC.

This clone was recorded only once. This chain uses TRBV11-2 with TRBJ2-3; the D gene is possibly TRBD1 (6 bases). V was cut by 5 bases and J by 0 bases, with 15 bases left in between. This CDR3 contains 16 residues. Germline CDR1 SGHAT, CDR2 FQNNGV. CDR3 sequence: CASSEPAGASTDTQYF. CDR3 sequence (DNA): TGTGCCAGCAGCGAACCTGCAGGGGCTAGCACAGATACGCAGTATTTT.

The chain combines TRBV20-1 with TRBJ1-5; D not certain. CDR3 length: 13 amino acids. Trimming left V 3 bases short and J 7 bases short, with 13 bases between. CDR1 and CDR2 from the germline V gene are DFQATT and SNEGSKA (reference sequence). The CDR3 nucleotides read TGCAGTGCTAGTTCCGACTTCAGACAGCCCCAGCATTTT. Translating it yields CSASSDFRQPQHF.

The chain recombines TRBV3-1 (or the pseudogene TRBV3-2) with TRBJ2-1; no clear D gene. The V end lost 4 bases, the J end lost 2 bases, and 12 bases lay between the germline ends. The germline gives CDR1 LGHDT, CDR2 YNNKEL (reference sequence). This CDR3 has 15 amino acids. Here the CDR3 reads CASSRRQSAYNEQFF. The CDR3 DNA reads as TGTGCCAGCAGCCGCCGCCAAAGCGCCTACAATGAGCAGTTCTTC.

The chain is built from TRBV30 and TRBJ2-3, with D uncertain. There are 11 residues in the CDR3. Trimming took 2 bases from V and 5 from J, leaving 5 bases between them. The germline gives CDR1 GTSNPN, CDR2 SVGIG (reference sequence). The CDR3 here is CAWSRQDTQYF. As DNA, the CDR3 is TGTGCCTGGAGTAGACAAGATACGCAGTATTTT.

V usage is TRBV5-4 and J usage is TRBJ2-5, with D possibly matching TRBD1 (6 bases). The germline V and J ends were trimmed by 10 bases and 5 bases, with 21 bases remaining between them. There are 14 residues in the CDR3. Germline assignment: CDR1 SGHNT and CDR2 YYREEE (reference sequence). CDR3 protein: CACSKGDSGETQYF. The CDR3 coding sequence is TGTGCCTGCTCTAAGGGGGATTCGGGGGAGACCCAGTACTTC.

The CDR3 reads CASSFVGRGAGELFF. The CDR3 DNA reads TGCGCCAGCAGCTTTGTCGGGAGAGGCGCCGGGGAGCTGTTTTTT. This sequence joins TRBV5-1 and TRBJ2-2; a weak D match, TRBD2 (6 bases). V lost 2 bases and J 6 bases, leaving 14 bases between the germline ends. Germline values: CDR1 SGHRS, CDR2 YFSETQ. The CDR3 consists of 15 residues.

The chain employs TRBV11-2 and TRBJ2-1, with 11 bases matching TRBD1. The CDR3 is made up of 16 amino acids. Trimming took 5 bases from V and 4 from J; bases not matched to a gene: 7. Germline V gene lookup returns CDR1 SGHAT and CDR2 FQNNGV. CDR3 amino acids: CASSPGQGATYNEQFF. CDR3 coding DNA: TGTGCCAGCAGCCCAGGACAGGGGGCGACGTACAATGAGCAGTTCTTC. Supplemented by reference TRBV11-2 and TRBJ2-1, the full variable domain reads EAGVAQSPRYKIIEKRQSVAFWCNPISGHATLYWYQQILGQGPKLLIQFQNNGVVDDSQLPKDRFSAERLKGVDSTLKIQPAKLEDSAVYLCASSPGQGATYNEQFFGPGTRLTVL.

The chain is built from TRBV5-6 and TRBJ1-2; 8 nucleotides agree with TRBD1. The germline gives CDR1 SGHDT, CDR2 YYEEEE. V dropped 4 bases and J dropped 2; count of bases not matched to a gene: 10. This CDR3 contains 16 residues. The CDR3: CASSTYSRGPNYGYTF. In DNA form, the CDR3 reads TGTGCCAGCAGCACCTACTCCAGGGGGCCGAACTATGGCTACACCTTC.

The chain combines TRBV15 with TRBJ2-1; 7 nucleotides match TRBD2. The CDR3 is 13 residues long. Germline V gives CDR1 LNHNV, CDR2 YYDKDF (reference sequence). The V segment lost 3 bases and the J segment 8 bases; nucleotides outside the gene matches: 4. The CDR3 coding sequence is TGTGCCACCAGCAGGGCCCTAGCGGATGAGCAGTTCTTC. This sequence encodes CATSRALADEQFF.